The sequence of this T cell receptor (beta chain) was determined in a study of T cell responses to AZD1222 COVID-19 vaccine. Study results and caveats: The study sampled repertoires only after the peak T cell response. Reportedly, close to half of spike-specific TCRs are directed against unmutated variant regions.

The table came from immunoSEQ multiplex PCR; TCRdb's copy has only in-frame clones and leaves some out. This table holds 160,000 or so clones, 85% to 95% found once. Of note for this clone: Its specificity is not known. Sequence at one end of the junction differs from germline and may be a read error.

Germline V gene sequence: CDR1 SGHDT, CDR2 YYEEEE. The CDR3 spans 16 residues. The V gene is TRBV5-6, the J gene TRBJ2-7, with 10 bases that match TRBD2. The material was peripheral blood, obtained on day 0 of AZD1222 vaccination. The sequence derives from an adult in good health. In DNA form, the CDR3 reads TGTGCCAGCAGTTTGGGAGCGGGAGGGCCTAACTACGAGCAGTACTTC. It is translated as CASSLGAGGPNYEQYF.